The 16 T cell receptor beta chains below were found in one sample sequenced in a study of blood T cell repertoires in COVID-19. Only in-frame clones appear in the TCRdb table, and some are missing; sequencing was by immunoSEQ multiplex PCR. The sample has roughly 200,000 clones; 75% to 85% are singletons. Material: peripheral blood. These receptor sequences come from a human donor in a cohort sampled during active COVID-19.

This clone was observed a few times. The CDR3 region has the DNA TGTGCCAGTAGTATAACGATTGGGCAGTCCGAGCAGTACTTC. Encoded protein: CASSITIGQSEQYF. The chain combines TRBV19 with TRBJ2-7; D is uncertain. Trimming stripped 2 bases from V and 6 bases from J, with 14 bases between. CDR3 length equals 14 residues. Germline CDR1 and CDR2: LNHDA and SQIVND (reference sequence).

The chain links TRBV5-4 to TRBJ2-5; 14 bases fit TRBD2. CDR1 is SGHNT, CDR2 YYREEE, per germline (reference sequence). There are 18 residues in the CDR3. The junction had 10 bases not matched to a gene; V was cut back by 3 bases and J by 3 bases. This CDR3 reads CASSSMTSGRVWEETQYF. Written as DNA, the CDR3 is TGTGCCAGCAGCTCTATGACTAGCGGGAGGGTTTGGGAAGAGACCCAGTACTTC.

This chain links TRBV6-5 with TRBJ2-2; D gene ambiguous. Germline CDR1 reads MNHEY; CDR2 reads SVGAGI. The CDR3 runs 14 residues. The V and J ends lost 5 bases and 8 bases respectively, with 15 bases between them. CDR3 in DNA: TGTGCCAGCAGTCCTCCTATCCCTGAGGGGGAGCTGTTTTTT. This translates into CASSPPIPEGELFF.

The V and J genes are TRBV28 and TRBJ1-2, with D possibly TRBD1 on 6 matching bases. Germline CDR1 reads MDHEN; CDR2 reads SYDVKM. Trimming removed 9 bases from V and 8 bases from J, with 13 bases in between. There are 11 residues in the CDR3. CDR3: CASHTRGGYTF. For the CDR3, the DNA is TGTGCCAGTCATACCAGGGGCGGCTACACCTTC.

The V call is TRBV18, the J call TRBJ1-1; 8 bases line up with TRBD1. CDR1 KGHSH and CDR2 LQKENI come from the germline V gene. This CDR3 has 15 amino acids. Unmatched junction bases numbered 8, after V lost 3 bases and J lost 5 bases. The CDR3 nucleotides are TGTGCCAGCTCACCTCGGGACAGGCAGGGGACTGAAGCTTTCTTT. The encoded protein is CASSPRDRQGTEAFF.

The gene calls are TRBV28 and TRBJ1-5; no firm D call. CDR1 MDHEN and CDR2 SYDVKM come from the germline V gene. CDR3 length equals 14 residues. With 5 bases removed from V and 10 bases from J, the gap between germline ends came to 18 bases. The CDR3, as DNA: TGTGCCAGCAGTGTCCCCCGCGGCGCCTCCCCCCAGCATTTT. Protein: CASSVPRGASPQHF.

The chain joins TRBV7-2 to TRBJ2-7; 7 positions match TRBD2. Germline V gives CDR1 SGHTA, CDR2 FQGNSA. The length of the CDR3 is 13 residues. The V gene end was trimmed by 3 bases and the J gene end by 5 bases; junction bases not matched to a gene: 4. This CDR3 reads CASSFILANEQYF. DNA of the CDR3: TGTGCCAGCAGCTTCATACTAGCGAACGAGCAGTACTTC. Full variable domain (outside the CDR3, taken from reference TRBV7-2 and TRBJ2-7): GAGVSQSPSNKVTEKGKDVELRCDPISGHTALYWYRQSLGQGLEFLIYFQGNSAPDKSGLPSDRFSAERTGGSVSTLTIQRTQQEDSAVYLCASSFILANEQYFGPGTRLTVT.

Details on this clone: This sample includes further DNA sequences coding for the same CDR3. The chain couples TRBV19 to TRBJ1-5; possible D gene TRBD1, 5 bases. V lost 3 bases, J lost 7 bases, and 10 bases lay in between. Germline CDR1 reads LNHDA; CDR2 reads SQIVND (reference sequence). The CDR3 consists of 13 residues. This CDR3 is CASSIGGGQPQHF. CDR3 in DNA: TGTGCCAGTAGTATCGGGGGAGGCCAGCCCCAGCATTTT.

The V gene is TRBV11-3, the J gene TRBJ2-7, with 8 bases fitting TRBD1. The V and J ends lost 5 bases and 0 bases, in that order; junction bases with no gene match: 6. This CDR3 comprises 15 residues. In germline, CDR1 is SGHNT, CDR2 YENEEA. The CDR3: CASSKTGASSYEQYF. The CDR3 DNA follows: TGTGCCAGCAGCAAGACAGGGGCCAGCTCCTACGAGCAGTACTTC.

This chain uses TRBV7-9 with TRBJ2-7, with TRBD2 as a possible D gene (6 bases). Trimming took 3 bases from V and 7 from J, leaving 7 bases between them. This CDR3 is built from 11 residues. Per germline, CDR1 SEHNR and CDR2 FQNEAQ (reference sequence). CDR3 sequence reads: CASSFGGEQYF. The CDR3 bases are TGTGCCAGCAGCTTTGGGGGGGAGCAGTACTTC. Using reference TRBV7-9 and TRBJ2-7 for the parts outside the CDR3, the full variable domain is DTGVSQNPRHKITKRGQNVTFRCDPISEHNRLYWYRQTLGQGPEFLTYFQNEAQLEKSRLLSDRFSAERPKGSFSTLEIQRTEQGDSAMYLCASSFGGEQYFGPGTRLTVT.

This clone is a singleton in its sample. The CDR3 reads CASSPDTGNRVYGYTF. The CDR3 DNA reads as TGTGCCAGCAGTCCCGATACAGGGAATCGGGTTTATGGCTACACCTTC. This sequence joins TRBV28 and TRBJ1-2, with D possibly TRBD1 on 6 matching bases. From germline, CDR1 is MDHEN and CDR2 SYDVKM. V gave up 5 bases and J gave up 5 bases, with 21 bases separating them. The CDR3 length is 16 residues.

This chain uses TRBV11-3 with TRBJ2-1, with TRBD2 matching over 10 bases. The J segment lost 4 bases and the V segment lost 5 bases, leaving 8 bases of the junction unmatched. The CDR3 is 16 residues long. Germline assignment: CDR1 SGHNT and CDR2 YENEEA. The DNA of the CDR3 is TGTGCCAGCAGCGCTAGAGGGACTAGCGAATACAATGAGCAGTTCTTC. Translation: CASSARGTSEYNEQFF.

The chain has TRBV5-1 and TRBJ2-3; D remains ambiguous. Germline loops: CDR1 SGHRS, CDR2 YFSETQ. Deletions cut 1 base from V and 4 bases from J, with 7 bases between. This CDR3 contains 13 residues. This chain's CDR3 is CASSLSIADTQYF. Written as DNA, the CDR3 is TGCGCCAGCAGCTTGAGCATAGCAGATACGCAGTATTTT.

This chain uses TRBV4-3 with TRBJ2-6; possible D gene TRBD2, 5 bases. The CDR3 covers 16 residues. The V end was cut by 5 bases, the J end by 0 bases, with 11 bases between. The V gene's germline CDR1 is LGHNA and CDR2 YSLEER. The CDR3 DNA sequence: TGCGCCAGCAGCGCCGGAGGATACTCTGGGGCCAACGTCCTGACTTTC. Amino acids: CASSAGGYSGANVLTF.

V gene TRBV6-5 combines with J gene TRBJ1-2, with D maybe TRBD1 (6 bases). This CDR3 region has 11 residues. The ends were cut back, 11 bases at V and 8 bases at J, with 15 bases in the middle. CDR1 is MNHEY, CDR2 SVGAGI, per germline. The CDR3 DNA follows: TGTGCCGTCCTGGGGGCTGAAGGCTACACCTTC. Translation: CAVLGAEGYTF.

The CDR3 is CSVGGREVSGNTIYF. Written as DNA, the CDR3 is TGCAGCGTCGGCGGGCGGGAGGTCTCCGGAAACACCATATATTTT. The gene calls are TRBV29-1 and TRBJ1-3; no firm D call. Trimming cost V 6 bases and J 4 bases, with 19 bases left between them. The CDR3 is 15 residues long. Per germline, CDR1 SQVTM and CDR2 ANQGSEA.